The rows below give T cell receptor beta chains drawn from one sample of a study of blood T cells in healthy people across ages. TCRdb redid the calling of the 5' RACE reads with MiXCR, one entry per CDR3 protein. Of around 1,500,000 distinct CDR3 sequences in the sample, approximately 30% were seen once. Sequencing used blood. The receptors shown here come from a woman under 40 in good health. Each CDR3 is given with its conserved first and last residue. Each record gives: J gene, V gene, D gene, clone size, CDR3 DNA, CDR3 protein. A D gene is named only where the DNA matches it firmly. Some rows mark clone size as missing; the rest say once, few, many or name a class of expanded clone.

j_gene: TRBJ2-7
v_gene: TRBV12-3/TRBV12-4
d_gene: NA
abundance: NA
CDR3nt: TGTGCCAGCAGTCCTACTCGAGGGCCCTACGAGCAGTACTTC
CDR3aa: CASSPTRGPYEQYF

j_gene: TRBJ2-7
v_gene: TRBV5-1
d_gene: NA
abundance: few
CDR3nt: TGCGCCAGCAGCTTGGCCTGGGCCAGGGACGGCGAGCAGTACTTC
CDR3aa: CASSLAWARDGEQYF

j_gene: TRBJ2-3
v_gene: TRBV10-3
d_gene: NA
abundance: NA
CDR3nt: TGTGCCATCGGTGGGCTGTCATCTGGCACAGATACGCAGTATTTT
CDR3aa: CAIGGLSSGTDTQYF

j_gene: TRBJ2-3
v_gene: TRBV20-1
d_gene: TRBD1
abundance: few
CDR3nt: TGCAGTGCGAAACCGGGACAGGGGACAGATACGCAGTATTTT
CDR3aa: CSAKPGQGTDTQYF

j_gene: TRBJ2-7
v_gene: TRBV12-3/TRBV12-4
d_gene: NA
abundance: NA
CDR3nt: TGTGCCAGCAGTCCCTCCGCGGGAATAGGCTACGAGCAGTACTTC
CDR3aa: CASSPSAGIGYEQYF

j_gene: TRBJ2-5
v_gene: TRBV20-1
d_gene: TRBD2
abundance: NA
CDR3nt: TGCAGTGCCAACAGCGGGGGGGCGGGAAAGACCCAGTACTTC
CDR3aa: CSANSGGAGKTQYF

j_gene: TRBJ2-3
v_gene: TRBV6-4
d_gene: NA
abundance: once
CDR3nt: TGTGCCAGCAGTGACTCGAGGAGGGGAGGCGATACGCAGTATTTT
CDR3aa: CASSDSRRGGDTQYF

j_gene: TRBJ1-1
v_gene: TRBV10-2
d_gene: NA
abundance: NA
CDR3nt: TGCGCCAGCAGTGAGGCGGCCGAGGACCTCATGAACACTGAAGCTTTCTTT
CDR3aa: CASSEAAEDLMNTEAFF

j_gene: TRBJ2-4
v_gene: TRBV12-3/TRBV12-4
d_gene: NA
abundance: NA
CDR3nt: TGTGCCAGCAGCCCCCCGGGTAGCGATGGGGGCATTCAGTACTTC
CDR3aa: CASSPPGSDGGIQYF

j_gene: TRBJ2-1
v_gene: TRBV12-5
d_gene: TRBD1
abundance: NA
CDR3nt: TGTGCTAGTGGTTTGGGACAGGACAGGGCCAATGAGCAGTTCTTC
CDR3aa: CASGLGQDRANEQFF

j_gene: TRBJ1-1
v_gene: TRBV6-5
d_gene: NA
abundance: NA
CDR3nt: TGTGCCAGCGGTTCGGGACCCGGTGATGAAGCTTTCTTT
CDR3aa: CASGSGPGDEAFF

j_gene: TRBJ2-7
v_gene: TRBV12-3/TRBV12-4
d_gene: NA
abundance: NA
CDR3nt: TGTGCCAGCAGAATCGACCCGTACGAGCAGTACTTC
CDR3aa: CASRIDPYEQYF

j_gene: TRBJ2-3
v_gene: TRBV7-9
d_gene: NA
abundance: once
CDR3nt: TGTGCCAGCAGCGCCCTGACGGCAACTAGCACAGATACGCAGTATTTT
CDR3aa: CASSALTATSTDTQYF

j_gene: TRBJ2-1
v_gene: TRBV5-1
d_gene: TRBD2
abundance: NA
CDR3nt: TGCGCCAGCAGCTCCGAACCGGGACTAGCGAATGAGCAGTTCTTC
CDR3aa: CASSSEPGLANEQFF

j_gene: TRBJ2-1
v_gene: TRBV15
d_gene: TRBD2
abundance: few
CDR3nt: TGTGCCACCAGCAGGCGGGGGGATTACAATGAGCAGTTCTTC
CDR3aa: CATSRRGDYNEQFF

j_gene: TRBJ2-7
v_gene: TRBV11-2
d_gene: TRBD2
abundance: many
CDR3nt: TGTGCCAGCAGCTCAGGGCGGGGGAGGGCCTACTCCTACGAGCAGTACTTC
CDR3aa: CASSSGRGRAYSYEQYF

j_gene: TRBJ2-7
v_gene: TRBV28
d_gene: TRBD2
abundance: few
CDR3nt: TGTGCCAGCAGTTTATTCCGGGGGGGCGGGGAGCAGTACTTC
CDR3aa: CASSLFRGGGEQYF

j_gene: TRBJ2-2
v_gene: TRBV7-9
d_gene: NA
abundance: NA
CDR3nt: TGTGCCAGCAGCTTTATCGTCAACGGGGAGCTGTTTTTT
CDR3aa: CASSFIVNGELFF

j_gene: TRBJ2-4
v_gene: TRBV20-1
d_gene: NA
abundance: NA
CDR3nt: TGCAGTGCTAGAATCTACGGAGAGCTGGGGGAGCAGTACTTC
CDR3aa: CSARIYGELGEQYF

j_gene: TRBJ2-1
v_gene: TRBV4-3
d_gene: NA
abundance: few
CDR3nt: TGCGCCAGCAGCCAAACAAATCTGAGGGAAAATGACAATGAGCAGTTCTTC
CDR3aa: CASSQTNLRENDNEQFF

j_gene: TRBJ2-6
v_gene: TRBV14
d_gene: NA
abundance: few
CDR3nt: TGTGCCAGCAGCCAAGTCGGGGCCGGGGCCAACGTCCTGACTTTC
CDR3aa: CASSQVGAGANVLTF

j_gene: TRBJ1-5
v_gene: TRBV7-9
d_gene: NA
abundance: NA
CDR3nt: TGTGCCAGCAGCTTAAGAGGGGATATGCCCCAGCATTTT
CDR3aa: CASSLRGDMPQHF

j_gene: TRBJ2-3
v_gene: TRBV5-1
d_gene: NA
abundance: NA
CDR3nt: TGCGCCAGCAGCCAACCCAATTCAGATACGCAGTATTTT
CDR3aa: CASSQPNSDTQYF

j_gene: TRBJ1-4
v_gene: TRBV2
d_gene: NA
abundance: NA
CDR3nt: TGTGCCAGCAGAGCGAGTAATGAAAAACTGTTTTTT
CDR3aa: CASRASNEKLFF

j_gene: TRBJ2-3
v_gene: TRBV6-4
d_gene: NA
abundance: NA
CDR3nt: TGTGCCAGCAGTGATGGGGCAGGGTCAGGAATAGATACGCAGTATTTT
CDR3aa: CASSDGAGSGIDTQYF

j_gene: TRBJ2-1
v_gene: TRBV19
d_gene: NA
abundance: NA
CDR3nt: TGTGCCAGTAGTGCCCGACAGGCGACCCCCTACAATGAGCAGTTCTTC
CDR3aa: CASSARQATPYNEQFF

j_gene: TRBJ2-5
v_gene: TRBV7-6
d_gene: NA
abundance: once
CDR3nt: TGTGCCAGCAGGCAAGACCCAGGCCGGGAGACCCGGTACTTC
CDR3aa: CASRQDPGRETRYF

j_gene: TRBJ2-7
v_gene: TRBV29-1
d_gene: TRBD1
abundance: NA
CDR3nt: TGCAGCGCTGCCCCGGACAGGGAGCCCTACGAGCAGTACTTC
CDR3aa: CSAAPDREPYEQYF